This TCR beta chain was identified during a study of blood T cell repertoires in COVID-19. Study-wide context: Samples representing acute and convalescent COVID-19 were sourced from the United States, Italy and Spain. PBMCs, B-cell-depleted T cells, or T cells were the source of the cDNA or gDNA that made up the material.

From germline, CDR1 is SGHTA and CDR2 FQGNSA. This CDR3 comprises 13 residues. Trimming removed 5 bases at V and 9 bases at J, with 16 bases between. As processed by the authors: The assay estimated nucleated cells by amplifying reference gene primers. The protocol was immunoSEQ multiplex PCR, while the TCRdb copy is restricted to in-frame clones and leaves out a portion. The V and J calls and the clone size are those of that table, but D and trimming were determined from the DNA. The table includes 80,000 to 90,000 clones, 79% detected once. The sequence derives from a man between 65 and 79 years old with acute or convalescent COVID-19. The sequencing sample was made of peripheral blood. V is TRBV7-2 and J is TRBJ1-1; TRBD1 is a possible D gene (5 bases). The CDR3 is CASSTPGGVKAFF. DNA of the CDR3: TGTGCCAGCAGCACCCCGGGAGGGGTGAAAGCTTTCTTT.